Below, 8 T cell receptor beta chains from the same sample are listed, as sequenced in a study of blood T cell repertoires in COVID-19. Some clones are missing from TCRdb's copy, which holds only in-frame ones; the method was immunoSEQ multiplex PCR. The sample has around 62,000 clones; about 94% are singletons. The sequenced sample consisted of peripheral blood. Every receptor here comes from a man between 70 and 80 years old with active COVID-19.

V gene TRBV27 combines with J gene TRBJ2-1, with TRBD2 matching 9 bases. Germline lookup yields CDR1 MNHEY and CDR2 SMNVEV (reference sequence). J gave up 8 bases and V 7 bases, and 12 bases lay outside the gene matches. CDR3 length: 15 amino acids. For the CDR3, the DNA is TGTGCCAGCAACAAAGGGTCTAGCGGGGTGTATGAGCAGTTCTTC. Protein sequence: CASNKGSSGVYEQFF.

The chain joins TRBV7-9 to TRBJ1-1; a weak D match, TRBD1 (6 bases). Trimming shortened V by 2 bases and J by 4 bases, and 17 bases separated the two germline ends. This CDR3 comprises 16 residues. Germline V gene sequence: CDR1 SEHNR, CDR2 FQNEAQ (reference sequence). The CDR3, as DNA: TGTGCCAGCAGCTTAAGGAGTGACCCCAGGGGCACTGAAGCTTTCTTT. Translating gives CASSLRSDPRGTEAFF.

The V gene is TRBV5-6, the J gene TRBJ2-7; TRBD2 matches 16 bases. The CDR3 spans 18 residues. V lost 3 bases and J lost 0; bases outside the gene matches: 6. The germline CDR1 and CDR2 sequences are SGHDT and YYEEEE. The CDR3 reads CASSWGLAGGRSSYEQYV. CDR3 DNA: TGTGCCAGCAGCTGGGGACTAGCGGGGGGGAGGAGCTCCTACGAGCAGTACGTC.

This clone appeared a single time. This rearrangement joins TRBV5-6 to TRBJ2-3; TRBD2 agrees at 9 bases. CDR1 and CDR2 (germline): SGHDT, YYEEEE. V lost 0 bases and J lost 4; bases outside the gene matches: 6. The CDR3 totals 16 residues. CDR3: CASSLGAGGWPDTQYF. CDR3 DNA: TGTGCCAGCAGCTTGGGTGCGGGGGGGTGGCCAGATACGCAGTATTTT.

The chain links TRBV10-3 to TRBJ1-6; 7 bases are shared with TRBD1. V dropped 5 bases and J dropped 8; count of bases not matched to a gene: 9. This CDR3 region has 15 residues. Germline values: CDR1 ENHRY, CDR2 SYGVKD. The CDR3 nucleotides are TGTGCCATCAGTCGACAGGGCGTCAATGATTCACCCCTCCACTTT. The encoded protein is CAISRQGVNDSPLHF.

CDR3 residues: CASSPLSSTNEKLFF. Written as DNA, the CDR3 is TGTGCCAGCTCACCATTGAGTTCAACTAATGAAAAACTGTTTTTT. The chain is built from TRBV18 and TRBJ1-4; D is uncertain. The CDR3 has 15 amino acids. Trimming took 2 bases from V and 0 from J, leaving 7 bases between them. Germline CDR1 KGHSH, CDR2 LQKENI.

The CDR3 region is CSASRQATYEQYV. The CDR3 nucleotides read TGCAGTGCTAGTCGTCAGGCAACCTACGAGCAGTACGTC. The J gene is TRBJ2-7, the V gene TRBV20-1; D not resolved. Trimming took off 3 bases at V and 2 bases at J, with 11 bases between the two ends. Germline V gene sequence: CDR1 DFQATT, CDR2 SNEGSKA (reference sequence). The CDR3 has 13 amino acids.

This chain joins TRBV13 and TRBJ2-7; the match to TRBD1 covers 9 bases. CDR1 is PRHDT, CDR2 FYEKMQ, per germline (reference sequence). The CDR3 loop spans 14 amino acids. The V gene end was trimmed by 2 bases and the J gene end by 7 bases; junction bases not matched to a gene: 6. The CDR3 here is CASSLSGQGSEQYV. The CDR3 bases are TGTGCCAGCAGCTTATCCGGACAGGGGAGTGAGCAGTACGTC.